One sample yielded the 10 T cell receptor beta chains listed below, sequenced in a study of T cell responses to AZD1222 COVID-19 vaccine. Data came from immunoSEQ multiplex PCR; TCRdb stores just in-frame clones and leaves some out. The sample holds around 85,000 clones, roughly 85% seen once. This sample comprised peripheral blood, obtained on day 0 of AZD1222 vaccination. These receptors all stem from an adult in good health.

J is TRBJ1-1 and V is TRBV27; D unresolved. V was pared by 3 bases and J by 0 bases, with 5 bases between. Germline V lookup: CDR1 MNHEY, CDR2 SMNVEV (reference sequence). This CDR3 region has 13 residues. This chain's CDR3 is CASSFQVNTEAFF. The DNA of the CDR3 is TGTGCCAGCAGTTTCCAGGTGAACACTGAAGCTTTCTTT.

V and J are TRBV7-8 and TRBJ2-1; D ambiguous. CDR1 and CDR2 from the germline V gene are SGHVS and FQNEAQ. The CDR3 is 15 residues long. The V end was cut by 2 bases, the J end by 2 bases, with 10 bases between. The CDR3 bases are TGTGCCAGCAGCTTATTGGGTTCCCCCTACAATGAGCAGTTCTTC. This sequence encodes CASSLLGSPYNEQFF.

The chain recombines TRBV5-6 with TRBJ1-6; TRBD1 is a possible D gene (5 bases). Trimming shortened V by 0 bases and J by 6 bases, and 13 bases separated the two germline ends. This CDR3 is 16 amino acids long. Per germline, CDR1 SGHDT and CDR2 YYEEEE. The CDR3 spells CASSLATGRTNSPLHF. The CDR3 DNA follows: TGTGCCAGCAGCTTGGCTACAGGCAGAACTAATTCACCCCTCCACTTT.

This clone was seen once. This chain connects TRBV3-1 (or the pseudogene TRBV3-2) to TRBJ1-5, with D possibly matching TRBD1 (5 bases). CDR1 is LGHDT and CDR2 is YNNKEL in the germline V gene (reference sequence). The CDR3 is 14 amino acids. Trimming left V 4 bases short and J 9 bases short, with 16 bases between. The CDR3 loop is CASSPPGALGPQHF. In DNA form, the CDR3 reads TGTGCCAGCAGCCCACCCGGGGCTCTAGGGCCCCAGCATTTT.

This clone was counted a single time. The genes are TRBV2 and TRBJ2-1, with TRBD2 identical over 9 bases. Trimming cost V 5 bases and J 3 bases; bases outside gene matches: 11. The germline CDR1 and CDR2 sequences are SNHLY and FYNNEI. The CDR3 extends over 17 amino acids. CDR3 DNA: TGTGCCAGCAGTTTTCCCGTTAGCGGGGGAATCTACAATGAGCAGTTCTTC. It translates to CASSFPVSGGIYNEQFF.

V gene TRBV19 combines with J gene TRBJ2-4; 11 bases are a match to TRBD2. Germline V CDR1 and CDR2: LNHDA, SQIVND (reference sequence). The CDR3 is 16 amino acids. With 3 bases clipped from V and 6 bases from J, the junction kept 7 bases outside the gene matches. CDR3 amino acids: CASSITSGRGINIQYF. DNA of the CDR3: TGTGCCAGTAGTATTACTAGCGGGAGAGGGATAAACATTCAGTACTTC.

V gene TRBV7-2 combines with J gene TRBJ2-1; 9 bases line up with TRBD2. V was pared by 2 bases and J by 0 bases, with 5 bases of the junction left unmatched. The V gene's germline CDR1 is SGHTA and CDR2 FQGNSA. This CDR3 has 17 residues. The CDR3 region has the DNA TGTGCCAGCAGCTTATTTCGCGGGAGGGCCTCCTACAATGAGCAGTTCTTC. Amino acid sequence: CASSLFRGRASYNEQFF. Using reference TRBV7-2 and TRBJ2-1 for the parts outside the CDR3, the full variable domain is GAGVSQSPSNKVTEKGKDVELRCDPISGHTALYWYRQSLGQGLEFLIYFQGNSAPDKSGLPSDRFSAERTGGSVSTLTIQRTQQEDSAVYLCASSLFRGRASYNEQFFGPGTRLTVL.

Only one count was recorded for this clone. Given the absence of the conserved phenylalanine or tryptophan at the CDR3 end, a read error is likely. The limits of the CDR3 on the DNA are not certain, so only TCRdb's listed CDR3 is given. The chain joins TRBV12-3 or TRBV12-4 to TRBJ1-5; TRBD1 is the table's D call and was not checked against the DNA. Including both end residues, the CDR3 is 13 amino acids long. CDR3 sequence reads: CASSLSGRTGVSL.

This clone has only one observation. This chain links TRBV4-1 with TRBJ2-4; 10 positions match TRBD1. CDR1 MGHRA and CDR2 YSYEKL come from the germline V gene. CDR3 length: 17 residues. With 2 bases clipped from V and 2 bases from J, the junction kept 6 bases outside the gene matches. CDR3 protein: CASSQPWTGGTKNIQYF. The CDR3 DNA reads TGCGCCAGCAGCCAACCGTGGACAGGGGGAACCAAAAACATTCAGTACTTC.

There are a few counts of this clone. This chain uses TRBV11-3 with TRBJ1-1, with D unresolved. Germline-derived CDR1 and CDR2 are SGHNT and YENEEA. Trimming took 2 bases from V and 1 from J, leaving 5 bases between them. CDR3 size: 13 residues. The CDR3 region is CASSLQENTEAFF. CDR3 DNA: TGTGCCAGCAGCTTACAAGAGAACACTGAAGCTTTCTTT.